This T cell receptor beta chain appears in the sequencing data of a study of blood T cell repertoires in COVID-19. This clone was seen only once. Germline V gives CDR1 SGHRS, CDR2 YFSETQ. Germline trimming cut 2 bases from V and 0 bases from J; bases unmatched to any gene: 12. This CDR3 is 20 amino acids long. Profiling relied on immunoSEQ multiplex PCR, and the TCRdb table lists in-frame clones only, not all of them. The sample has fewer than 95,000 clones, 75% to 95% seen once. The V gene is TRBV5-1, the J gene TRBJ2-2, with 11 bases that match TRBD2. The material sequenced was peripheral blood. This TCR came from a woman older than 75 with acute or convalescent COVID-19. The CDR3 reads CASSLGLLGTSGSNTGELFF. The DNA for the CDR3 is TGCGCCAGCAGCTTAGGGTTATTAGGGACTAGCGGCTCGAACACCGGGGAGCTGTTTTTT.